These 18 T cell receptor beta chains were sequenced from one sample in a study of blood T cell repertoires in COVID-19. TCRdb's table, derived via immunoSEQ multiplex PCR, lists solely in-frame clones and lacks some. The repertoire holds 100,000 to 120,000 clones, with 81% as singletons. Sample: peripheral blood. The receptor set was obtained from a man over 45 with acute or convalescent COVID-19.

The gene calls are TRBV28 and TRBJ1-2, with 9 bases that match TRBD1. Germline CDR1 and CDR2: MDHEN and SYDVKM. This CDR3 is 13 amino acids long. The J segment lost 8 bases and the V segment lost 6 bases, leaving 7 bases of the junction unmatched. This chain's CDR3 is CASRPWDREGYTF. The CDR3 DNA is TGTGCCAGCAGACCGTGGGACAGGGAGGGCTACACCTTC.

The V gene is TRBV5-6, the J gene TRBJ2-4, with 10 positions matching TRBD1. The germline V gene encodes CDR1 SGHDT and CDR2 YYEEEE. The V segment lost 3 bases and the J segment 6 bases; nucleotides outside the gene matches: 3. CDR3 size: 14 residues. CDR3 coding DNA: TGTGCCAGCAGCTGGGACAGGGGCGCAAACATTCAGTACTTC. This gives the protein CASSWDRGANIQYF.

This clone was picked up one time. The rearrangement uses TRBV29-1 and TRBJ1-4; 7 bases are shared with TRBD1. The CDR3 sequence is 15 residues long. Trimming cost V 1 base and J 5 bases; bases outside gene matches: 7. The germline V gene encodes CDR1 SQVTM and CDR2 ANQGSEA. The CDR3 coding sequence is TGCAGCGTTGAAGGGGCGACAGGGACGAATGAAAAACTGTTTTTT. It codes for CSVEGATGTNEKLFF.

The V and J genes are TRBV5-1 and TRBJ1-2; TRBD1 aligns across 10 bases. This CDR3 comprises 14 residues. From germline, CDR1 is SGHRS and CDR2 YFSETQ. V dropped 3 bases and J dropped 4; count of bases not matched to a gene: 3. CDR3 amino acids: CASSSGQGSYGYTF. CDR3 sequence (DNA): TGCGCCAGCAGCTCGGGACAGGGGAGCTATGGCTACACCTTC.

This chain connects TRBV7-2 to TRBJ2-5, with TRBD1 as a possible D gene (5 bases). CDR3 size: 17 residues. The germline V gene encodes CDR1 SGHTA and CDR2 FQGNSA. Trimming cost V 1 base and J 4 bases, with 19 bases left between them. This CDR3 reads CASSLVPRVLGVETQYF. CDR3 DNA: TGTGCCAGCAGCTTAGTTCCCAGGGTTTTAGGAGTAGAGACCCAGTACTTC.

V and J are TRBV7-6 and TRBJ1-2; 7 nucleotides line up with TRBD1. The CDR3 extends over 15 amino acids. Germline CDR1 reads SGHVS; CDR2 reads FNYEAQ. V lost 4 bases and J lost 3; bases outside the gene matches: 8. The CDR3 sequence: CASSSGTADHYGYTF. CDR3 DNA: TGTGCCAGCAGCTCCGGGACAGCGGACCACTATGGCTACACCTTC.

The chain uses TRBV4-1 and TRBJ1-5, with D hard to call. Trimming took off 2 bases at V and 3 bases at J, with 8 bases between the two ends. This CDR3 contains 14 residues. Germline V CDR1 and CDR2: MGHRA, YSYEKL. The DNA for the CDR3 is TGCGCCAGCAGCCAATGGCCGAACAATCAGCCCCAGCATTTT. Translated, it gives CASSQWPNNQPQHF.

This clone was observed a single time. The J gene is TRBJ2-3, the V gene TRBV14; 9 bases map to TRBD2. The CDR3 length is 15 residues. CDR1 and CDR2 (germline): SGHDN, FVKESK. V was pared by 3 bases and J by 6 bases, with 7 bases of the junction left unmatched. The CDR3 loop is CASSHRLAGGDTQYF. The CDR3 nucleotides read TGTGCCAGCAGCCATCGTCTGGCGGGGGGGGATACGCAGTATTTT. Variable domain in full (rest from reference TRBV14 and TRBJ2-3): EAGVTQFPSHSVIEKGQTVTLRCDPISGHDNLYWYRRVMGKEIKFLLHFVKESKQDESGMPNNRFLAERTGGTYSTLKVQPAELEDSGVYFCASSHRLAGGDTQYFGPGTRLTVL.

In its sample, this clone was seen a few times. This chain uses TRBV19 with TRBJ2-7, with D perhaps matching TRBD1 (6 bases). Germline V CDR1 and CDR2: LNHDA, SQIVND (reference sequence). The CDR3 is 13 residues long. V shed 1 base and J shed 4 bases, with 8 bases lying between them. DNA for the CDR3: TGTGCCAGTAGTATAGGGACAGCGTACGAGCAGTACTTC. Encoded protein: CASSIGTAYEQYF.

This clone came up a few times. The rearrangement joins TRBV6-1 to TRBJ1-1; TRBD1 agrees at 10 bases. The CDR3 loop spans 16 amino acids. Germline CDR1 MNHNS, CDR2 SASEGT. V gave up 4 bases and J gave up 3 bases; unmatched junction bases: 8. The CDR3 here is CASSVLGTGADTEAFF. DNA for the CDR3: TGTGCCAGCAGTGTGTTAGGGACAGGGGCTGACACTGAAGCTTTCTTT.

V usage is TRBV9 and J usage is TRBJ2-2; D might be TRBD2 (5 bases). CDR1 is SGDLS and CDR2 is YYNGEE in the germline V gene. The CDR3 contains 15 residues. V was trimmed by 3 bases and J by 5 bases, leaving 14 bases between them. The CDR3 reads CASSAAPAGTGELFF. The CDR3 DNA is TGTGCCAGCAGCGCGGCCCCGGCGGGTACCGGGGAGCTGTTTTTT.

The gene calls are TRBV5-4 and TRBJ1-1, with no clear D. The CDR3 totals 13 residues. The ends were cut back, 4 bases at V and 7 bases at J, with 14 bases in the middle. The germline V gene encodes CDR1 SGHNT and CDR2 YYREEE (reference sequence). The CDR3 DNA reads TGTGCCAGCAGCGAAGGAGCGGTTTTTGAAGCTTTCTTT. The encoded protein is CASSEGAVFEAFF.

Here the CDR3 reads CASSLNSGGADNEQFF. The CDR3 DNA is TGCGCCAGCAGCTTGAATAGCGGGGGGGCAGACAATGAGCAGTTCTTC. This chain links TRBV5-1 with TRBJ2-1; TRBD2 matches at 11 bases. This CDR3 has 16 residues. Germline values: CDR1 SGHRS, CDR2 YFSETQ. Trimming took 1 base from V and 5 from J; bases not matched to a gene: 5.

V gene TRBV5-1 combines with J gene TRBJ2-3; D is ambiguous. The CDR3 runs to 14 residues. Per the germline V gene, CDR1 is SGHRS and CDR2 is YFSETQ. Trimming removed 0 bases at V and 7 bases at J, with 12 bases between. As DNA, the CDR3 is TGCGCCAGCAGCTTGGCAGCAAGCGTAAATACGCAGTATTTT. Translating gives CASSLAASVNTQYF.

Only one count was recorded for this clone. This chain links TRBV6-6 with TRBJ2-7; weak D call: TRBD2 (6 bases). Trimming removed 0 bases at V and 2 bases at J, with 8 bases between. There are 14 residues in the CDR3. Germline V gives CDR1 MNHNY, CDR2 SVGAGI (reference sequence). The CDR3 coding sequence is TGTGCCAGCAGTTACTCCAGCGGGCCCTACGAGCAGTACGTC. Its translation is CASSYSSGPYEQYV.

This chain links TRBV7-3 with TRBJ2-1, with TRBD2 identical over 10 bases. CDR3 length: 15 amino acids. V lost 5 bases and J lost 5; bases outside the gene matches: 6. CDR1 and CDR2 from the germline V gene are SGHTA and FQGTGA. The CDR3 DNA sequence: TGTGCCAGCAGCAAACTAGCGGGGAACGACAATGAGCAGTTCTTC. The encoded protein is CASSKLAGNDNEQFF.

V gene TRBV4-2 combines with J gene TRBJ1-2; the match to TRBD1 covers 7 bases. Germline CDR1 reads LGHNA; CDR2 reads YNFKEQ. With V trimmed by 0 bases and J by 3 bases, 4 bases remained unmatched. The CDR3 is 15 residues long. CDR3 DNA sequence: TGTGCCAGCAGCCAAGAAAAGGGGGCCCACTATGGCTACACCTTC. It encodes CASSQEKGAHYGYTF.

The DNA of the CDR3 is TGTGCCAGCAGCTCCCTCAGGGGTGCTGAAGCTTTCTTT. This gives the protein CASSSLRGAEAFF. The V gene is TRBV7-2, the J gene TRBJ1-1; possible D gene TRBD1, 6 bases. The V end was cut by 4 bases, the J end by 6 bases, with 12 bases between. CDR1 is SGHTA and CDR2 is FQGNSA in the germline V gene. The CDR3 covers 13 residues.